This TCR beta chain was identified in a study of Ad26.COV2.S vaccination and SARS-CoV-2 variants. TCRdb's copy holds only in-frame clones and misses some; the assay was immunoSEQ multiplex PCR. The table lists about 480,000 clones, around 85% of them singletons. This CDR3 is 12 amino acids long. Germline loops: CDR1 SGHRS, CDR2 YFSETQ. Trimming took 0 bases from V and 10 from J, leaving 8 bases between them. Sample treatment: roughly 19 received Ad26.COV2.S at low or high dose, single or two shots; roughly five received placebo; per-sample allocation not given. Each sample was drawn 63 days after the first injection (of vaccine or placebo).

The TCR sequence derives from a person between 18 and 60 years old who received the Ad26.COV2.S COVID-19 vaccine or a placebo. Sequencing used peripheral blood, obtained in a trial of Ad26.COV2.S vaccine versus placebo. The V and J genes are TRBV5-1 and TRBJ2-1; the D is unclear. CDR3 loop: CASSLDPEEQFF. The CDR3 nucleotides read TGCGCCAGCAGCTTGGATCCGGAAGAGCAGTTCTTC.